What follows is one TCR beta chain and its context. This CDR3 is 10 amino acids long. Trimming left V 2 bases short and J 8 bases short, with 2 bases between. Per the original data handling: Quantification of nucleated cells was approximated via reference gene primer amplification. The protocol was immunoSEQ multiplex PCR, while the TCRdb copy is restricted to in-frame clones and leaves out a portion. The D gene and trimming were derived from the DNA, and the V and J assignments and clone size from that table. The sample has about 150,000 clones; 85% are singletons. This sample is drawn from a study of blood T cell repertoires in COVID-19. Study summary: PBMCs, B-cell-depleted T cells, or T cells provided the cDNA or gDNA that made up the material.

Material: peripheral blood. The receptor was derived from a woman aged 55-70 years with COVID-19, enrolled during active disease. The rearrangement links TRBV5-3 to TRBJ2-1, with D unclear. TRBV5-3 counts as an open reading frame of uncertain function. DNA for the CDR3: TGTGCCAGAAGCTTCTATGAGCAGTTCTTC. This sequence encodes CARSFYEQFF.